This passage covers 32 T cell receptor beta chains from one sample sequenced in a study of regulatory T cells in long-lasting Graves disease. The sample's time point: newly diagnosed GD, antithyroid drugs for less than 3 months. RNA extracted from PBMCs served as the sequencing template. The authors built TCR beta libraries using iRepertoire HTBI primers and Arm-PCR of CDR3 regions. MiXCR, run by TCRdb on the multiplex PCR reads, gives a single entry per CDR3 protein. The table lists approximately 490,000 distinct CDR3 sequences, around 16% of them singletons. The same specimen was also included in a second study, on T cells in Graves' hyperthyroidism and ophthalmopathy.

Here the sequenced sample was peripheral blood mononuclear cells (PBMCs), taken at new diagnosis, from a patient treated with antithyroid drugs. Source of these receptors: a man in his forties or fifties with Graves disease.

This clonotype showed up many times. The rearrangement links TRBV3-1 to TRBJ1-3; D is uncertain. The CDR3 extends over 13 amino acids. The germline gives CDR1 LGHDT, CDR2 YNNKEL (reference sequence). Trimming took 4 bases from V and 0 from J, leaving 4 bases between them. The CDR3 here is CASSPASGNTIYF. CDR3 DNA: TGTGCCAGCAGCCCAGCCTCTGGAAACACCATATATTTT.

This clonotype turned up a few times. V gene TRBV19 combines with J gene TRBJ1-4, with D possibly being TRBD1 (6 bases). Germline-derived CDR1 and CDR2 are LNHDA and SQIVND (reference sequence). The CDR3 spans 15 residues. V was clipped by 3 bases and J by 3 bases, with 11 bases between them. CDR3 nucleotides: TGTGCCAGTAGTATTTCAGGGGCGGCTAATGAAAAACTGTTTTTT. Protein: CASSISGAANEKLFF.

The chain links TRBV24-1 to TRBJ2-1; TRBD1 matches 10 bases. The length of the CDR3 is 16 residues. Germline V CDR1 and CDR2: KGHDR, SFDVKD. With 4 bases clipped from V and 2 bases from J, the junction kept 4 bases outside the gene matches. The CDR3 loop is CATSDPDRGPYNEQFF. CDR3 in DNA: TGTGCCACCAGTGACCCCGACAGGGGGCCCTACAATGAGCAGTTCTTC.

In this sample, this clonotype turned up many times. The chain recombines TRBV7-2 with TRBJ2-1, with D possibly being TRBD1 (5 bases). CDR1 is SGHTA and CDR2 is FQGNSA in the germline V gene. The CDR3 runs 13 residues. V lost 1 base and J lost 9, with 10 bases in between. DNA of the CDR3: TGTGCCAGCAGCTTAGGGGGCCTCATTGAGCAGTTCTTC. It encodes CASSLGGLIEQFF. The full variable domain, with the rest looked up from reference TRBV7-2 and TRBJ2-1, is GAGVSQSPSNKVTEKGKDVELRCDPISGHTALYWYRQSLGQGLEFLIYFQGNSAPDKSGLPSDRFSAERTGGSVSTLTIQRTQQEDSAVYLCASSLGGLIEQFFGPGTRLTVL.

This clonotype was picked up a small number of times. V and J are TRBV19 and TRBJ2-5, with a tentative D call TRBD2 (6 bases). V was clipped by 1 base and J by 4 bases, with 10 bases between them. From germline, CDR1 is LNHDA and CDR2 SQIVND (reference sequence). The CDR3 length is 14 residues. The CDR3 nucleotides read TGTGCCAGTAGTATAGTAGGGAGGCGAGAGACCCAGTACTTC. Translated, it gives CASSIVGRRETQYF. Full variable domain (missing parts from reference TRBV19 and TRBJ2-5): DGGITQSPKYLFRKEGQNVTLSCEQNLNHDAMYWYRQDPGQGLRLIYYSQIVNDFQKGDIAEGYSVSREKKESFPLTVTSAQKNPTAFYLCASSIVGRRETQYFGPGTRLLVL.

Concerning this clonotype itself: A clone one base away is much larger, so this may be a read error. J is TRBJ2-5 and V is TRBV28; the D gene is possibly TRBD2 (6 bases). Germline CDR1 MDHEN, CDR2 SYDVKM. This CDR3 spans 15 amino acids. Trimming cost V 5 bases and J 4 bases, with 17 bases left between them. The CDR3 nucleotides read TGTGCCAGCAGTGATTTCCCGGGAGTAGTAGAGACCCAGTACTTC. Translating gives CASSDFPGVVETQYF.

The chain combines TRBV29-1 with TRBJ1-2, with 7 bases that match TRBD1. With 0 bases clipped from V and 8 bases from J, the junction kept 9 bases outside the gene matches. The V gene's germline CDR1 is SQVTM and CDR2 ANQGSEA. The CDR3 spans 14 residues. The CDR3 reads CSVEDRRQGRGYTF. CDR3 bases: TGCAGCGTTGAAGATCGGAGACAGGGACGCGGCTACACCTTC.

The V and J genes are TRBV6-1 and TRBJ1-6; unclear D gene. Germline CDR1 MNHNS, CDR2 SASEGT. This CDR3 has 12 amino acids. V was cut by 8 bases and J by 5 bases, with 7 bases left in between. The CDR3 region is CASEIHNSPLHF. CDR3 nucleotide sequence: TGTGCCAGCGAGATACATAATTCACCCCTCCACTTT.

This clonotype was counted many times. The CDR3 loop is CATSDFRDSEFNEQFF. CDR3 sequence (DNA): TGTGCCACCAGTGATTTCCGGGACAGCGAGTTCAATGAGCAGTTCTTC. The chain recombines TRBV24-1 with TRBJ2-1; TRBD1 aligns across 7 bases. Germline-derived CDR1 and CDR2 are KGHDR and SFDVKD. This CDR3 has 16 amino acids. Trimming removed 1 base from V and 6 bases from J; junction bases left unmatched: 8.

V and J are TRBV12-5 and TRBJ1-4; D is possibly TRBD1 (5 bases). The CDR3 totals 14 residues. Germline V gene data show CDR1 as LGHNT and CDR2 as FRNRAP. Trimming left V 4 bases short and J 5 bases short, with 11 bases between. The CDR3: CASGSGTPNEKLFF. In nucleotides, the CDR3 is TGTGCTAGTGGTTCCGGGACGCCGAATGAAAAACTGTTTTTT.

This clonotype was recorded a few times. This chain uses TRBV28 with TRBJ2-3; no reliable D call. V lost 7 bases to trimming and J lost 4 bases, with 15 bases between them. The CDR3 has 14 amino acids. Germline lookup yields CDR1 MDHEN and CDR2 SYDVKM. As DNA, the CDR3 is TGTGCCAGCATGATGCCGGCCTTAGCAGATACGCAGTATTTT. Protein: CASMMPALADTQYF.

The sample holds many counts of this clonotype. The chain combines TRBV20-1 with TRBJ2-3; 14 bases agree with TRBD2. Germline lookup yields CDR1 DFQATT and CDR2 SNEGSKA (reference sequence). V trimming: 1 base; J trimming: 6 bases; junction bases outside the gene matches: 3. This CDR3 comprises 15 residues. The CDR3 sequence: CSARGLAGGRDTQYF. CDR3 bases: TGCAGTGCTAGAGGACTAGCGGGAGGGAGGGATACGCAGTATTTT.

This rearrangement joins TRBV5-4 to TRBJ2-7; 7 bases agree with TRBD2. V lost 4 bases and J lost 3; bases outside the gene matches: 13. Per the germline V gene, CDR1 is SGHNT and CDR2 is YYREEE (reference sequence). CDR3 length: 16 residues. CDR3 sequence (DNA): TGTGCCAGCAGCCCCGGGAGTGCGGGAGAATTCTACGAGCAGTACTTC. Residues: CASSPGSAGEFYEQYF.

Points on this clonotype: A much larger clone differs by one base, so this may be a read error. CDR3 in amino acids: CASLGGAVYYNEQFF. CDR3 bases: TGTGCCAGCCTCGGAGGGGCAGTGTACTACAATGAGCAGTTCTTC. This chain links TRBV6-2 or TRBV6-3 with TRBJ2-1, with D possibly TRBD2 on 6 matching bases. Deletions cut 8 bases from V and 3 bases from J, with 17 bases between. Germline CDR1 MNHEY, CDR2 SVGEGT. The CDR3 spans 15 residues.

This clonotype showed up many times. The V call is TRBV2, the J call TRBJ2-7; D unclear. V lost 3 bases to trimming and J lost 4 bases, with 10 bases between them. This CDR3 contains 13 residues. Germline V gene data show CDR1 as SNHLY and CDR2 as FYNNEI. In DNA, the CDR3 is TGTGCCAGCAGTGAGGTGCCAGCTTACGAGCAGTACTTC. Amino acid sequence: CASSEVPAYEQYF.

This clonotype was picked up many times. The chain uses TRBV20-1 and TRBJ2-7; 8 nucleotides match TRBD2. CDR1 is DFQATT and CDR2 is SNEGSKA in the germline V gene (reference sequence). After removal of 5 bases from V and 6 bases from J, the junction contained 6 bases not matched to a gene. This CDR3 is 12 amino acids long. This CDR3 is CSAHRTSSEQYF. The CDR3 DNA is TGCAGTGCTCACCGGACTAGCAGCGAGCAGTACTTC.

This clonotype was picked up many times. CDR3 DNA sequence: TGTGCCAGCAAGAACAGGGGGTCTGCCACCTACGAGCAGTACTTC. Protein sequence: CASKNRGSATYEQYF. The chain employs TRBV6-1 and TRBJ2-7; TRBD1 matches 8 bases. The CDR3 loop spans 15 amino acids. The junction had 10 bases not matched to a gene; V was cut back by 7 bases and J by 2 bases. Per germline, CDR1 MNHNS and CDR2 SASEGT.

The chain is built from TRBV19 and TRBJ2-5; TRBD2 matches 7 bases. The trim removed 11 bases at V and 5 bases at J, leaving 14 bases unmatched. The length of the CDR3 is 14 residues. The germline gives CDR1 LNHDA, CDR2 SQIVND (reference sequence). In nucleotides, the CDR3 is TGTGCCTCAACCCGAACGGGGGGTGTTGAGACCCAGTACTTC. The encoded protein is CASTRTGGVETQYF.

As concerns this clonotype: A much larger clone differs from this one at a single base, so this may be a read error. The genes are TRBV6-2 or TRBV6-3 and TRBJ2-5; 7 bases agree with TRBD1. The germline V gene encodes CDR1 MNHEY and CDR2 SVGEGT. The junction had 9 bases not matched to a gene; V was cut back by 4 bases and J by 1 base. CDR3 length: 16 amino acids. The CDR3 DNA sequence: TGTGCCAGCAGTTCCGGGACAGCAAATACCCAAGAGACCCAGTACTTC. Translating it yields CASSSGTANTQETQYF.

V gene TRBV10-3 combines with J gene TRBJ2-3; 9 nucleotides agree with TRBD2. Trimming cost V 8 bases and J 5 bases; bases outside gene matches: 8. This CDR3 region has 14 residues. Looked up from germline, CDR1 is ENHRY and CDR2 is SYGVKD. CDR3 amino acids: CAIGLAGAGDTQYF. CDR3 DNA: TGTGCCATCGGGTTAGCGGGAGCCGGAGATACGCAGTATTTT.

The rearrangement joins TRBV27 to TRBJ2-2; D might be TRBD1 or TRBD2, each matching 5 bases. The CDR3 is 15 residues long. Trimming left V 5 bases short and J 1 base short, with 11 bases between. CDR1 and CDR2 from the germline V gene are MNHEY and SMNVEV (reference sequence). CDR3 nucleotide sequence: TGTGCCAGCAGTGGGGGAAGGGTGAACACCGGGGAGCTGTTTTTT. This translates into CASSGGRVNTGELFF.

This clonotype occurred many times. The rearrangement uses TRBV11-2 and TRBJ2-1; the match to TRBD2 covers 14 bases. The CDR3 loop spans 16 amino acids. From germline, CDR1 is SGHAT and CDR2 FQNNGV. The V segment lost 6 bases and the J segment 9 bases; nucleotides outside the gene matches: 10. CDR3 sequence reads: CASRAPGLAGASEQFF. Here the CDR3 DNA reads TGTGCCAGCAGGGCCCCGGGACTAGCGGGAGCTAGTGAGCAGTTCTTC.

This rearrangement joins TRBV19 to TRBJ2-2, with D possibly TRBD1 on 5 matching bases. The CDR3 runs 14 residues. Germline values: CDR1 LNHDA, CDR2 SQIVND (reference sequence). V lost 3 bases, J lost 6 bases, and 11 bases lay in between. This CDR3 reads CASSIWGAAGELFF. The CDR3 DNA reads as TGTGCCAGTAGTATTTGGGGCGCGGCCGGGGAGCTGTTTTTT.

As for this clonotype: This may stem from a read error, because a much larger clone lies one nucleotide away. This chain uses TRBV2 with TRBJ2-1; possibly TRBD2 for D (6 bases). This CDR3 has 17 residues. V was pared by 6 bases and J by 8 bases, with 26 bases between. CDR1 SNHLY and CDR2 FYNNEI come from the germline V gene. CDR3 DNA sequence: TGTGCCAGCAGCTTACGCATTGAGGAGGGGTTCGGAGATGAGCAGTTCTTC. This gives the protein CASSLRIEEGFGDEQFF.

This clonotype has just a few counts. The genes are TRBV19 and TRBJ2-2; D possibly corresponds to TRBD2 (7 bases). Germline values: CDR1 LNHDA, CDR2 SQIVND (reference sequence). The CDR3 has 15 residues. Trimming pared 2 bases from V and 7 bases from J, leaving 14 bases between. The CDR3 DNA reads TGTGCCAGTAGTATACCAGACGGGGGGCGCGGGGAGCTGTTTTTT. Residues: CASSIPDGGRGELFF.

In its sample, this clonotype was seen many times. The CDR3 DNA is TGTGCCAGCACCATGGGTCCTTCCACAGCCTACGAGCAGTACTTC. Amino acid sequence: CASTMGPSTAYEQYF. The chain couples TRBV28 to TRBJ2-7; no reliable D call. The CDR3 is 15 residues long. Germline-derived CDR1 and CDR2 are MDHEN and SYDVKM. The V gene lost 7 bases and the J gene lost 2 bases, with 18 bases spanning the gap.

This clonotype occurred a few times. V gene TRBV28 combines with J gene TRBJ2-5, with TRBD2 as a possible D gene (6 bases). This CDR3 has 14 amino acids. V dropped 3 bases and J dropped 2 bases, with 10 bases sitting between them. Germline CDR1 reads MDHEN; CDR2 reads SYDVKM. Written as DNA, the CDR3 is TGTGCCAGCAGTTTCGGGGGAAATCAAGAGACCCAGTACTTC. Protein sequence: CASSFGGNQETQYF. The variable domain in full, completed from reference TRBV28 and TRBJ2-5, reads DVKVTQSSRYLVKRTGEKVFLECVQDMDHENMFWYRQDPGLGLRLIYFSYDVKMKEKGDIPEGYSVSREKKERFSLILESASTNQTSMYLCASSFGGNQETQYFGPGTRLLVL.

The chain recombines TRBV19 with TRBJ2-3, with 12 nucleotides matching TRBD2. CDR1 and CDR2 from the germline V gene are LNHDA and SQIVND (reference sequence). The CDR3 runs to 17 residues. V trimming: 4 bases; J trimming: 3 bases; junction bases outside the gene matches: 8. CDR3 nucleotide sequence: TGTGCCAGTAGTAGGAGACTAGCGGGAGTCATGACAGATACGCAGTATTTT. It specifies CASSRRLAGVMTDTQYF.

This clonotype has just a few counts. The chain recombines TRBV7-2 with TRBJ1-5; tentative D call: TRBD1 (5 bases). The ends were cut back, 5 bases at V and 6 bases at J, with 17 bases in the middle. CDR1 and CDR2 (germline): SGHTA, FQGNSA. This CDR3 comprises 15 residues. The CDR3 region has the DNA TGTGCCAGCAGCCCAGACGGGGCGGTGAGTCAGCCCCAGCATTTT. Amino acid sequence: CASSPDGAVSQPQHF.

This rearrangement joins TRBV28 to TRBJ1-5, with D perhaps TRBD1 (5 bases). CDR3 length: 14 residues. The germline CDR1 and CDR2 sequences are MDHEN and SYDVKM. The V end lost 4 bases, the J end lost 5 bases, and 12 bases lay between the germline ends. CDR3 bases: TGTGCCAGCAGTTGGTTACGGGGGGATCAGCCCCAGCATTTT. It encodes CASSWLRGDQPQHF.

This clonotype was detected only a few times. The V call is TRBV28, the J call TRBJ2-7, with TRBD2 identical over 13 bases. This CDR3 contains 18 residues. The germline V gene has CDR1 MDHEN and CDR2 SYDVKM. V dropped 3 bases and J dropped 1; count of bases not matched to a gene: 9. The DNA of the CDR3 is TGTGCCAGCAGTTTTCCCCTAAGACTAGCGGGAGGTTCCTACGAGCAGTACTTC. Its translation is CASSFPLRLAGGSYEQYF.

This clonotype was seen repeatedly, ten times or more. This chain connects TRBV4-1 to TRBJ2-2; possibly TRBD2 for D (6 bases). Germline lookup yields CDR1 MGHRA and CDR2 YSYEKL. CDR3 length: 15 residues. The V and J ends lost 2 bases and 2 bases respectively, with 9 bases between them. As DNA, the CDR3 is TGCGCCAGCAGCCAAACTAGCCTAAACACCGGGGAGCTGTTTTTT. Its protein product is CASSQTSLNTGELFF.